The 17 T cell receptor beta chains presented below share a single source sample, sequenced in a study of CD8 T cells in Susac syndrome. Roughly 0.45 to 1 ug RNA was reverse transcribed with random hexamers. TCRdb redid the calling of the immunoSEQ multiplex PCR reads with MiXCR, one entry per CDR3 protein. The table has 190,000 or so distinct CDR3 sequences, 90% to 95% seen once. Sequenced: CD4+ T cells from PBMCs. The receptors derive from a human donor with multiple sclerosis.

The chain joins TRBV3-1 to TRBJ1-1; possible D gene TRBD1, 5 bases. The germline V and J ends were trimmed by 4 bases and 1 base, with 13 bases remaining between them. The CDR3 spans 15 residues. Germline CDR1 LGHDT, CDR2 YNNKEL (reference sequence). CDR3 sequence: CASSPYSTGNTEAFF. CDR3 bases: TGTGCCAGCAGCCCCTACTCAACAGGGAACACTGAAGCTTTCTTT.

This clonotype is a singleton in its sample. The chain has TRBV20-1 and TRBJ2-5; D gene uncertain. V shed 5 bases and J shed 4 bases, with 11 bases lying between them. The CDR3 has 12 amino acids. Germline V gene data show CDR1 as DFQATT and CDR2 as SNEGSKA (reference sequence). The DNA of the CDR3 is TGCAGTGCTGGACGGTCAACAGAGACCCAGTACTTC. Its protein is CSAGRSTETQYF.

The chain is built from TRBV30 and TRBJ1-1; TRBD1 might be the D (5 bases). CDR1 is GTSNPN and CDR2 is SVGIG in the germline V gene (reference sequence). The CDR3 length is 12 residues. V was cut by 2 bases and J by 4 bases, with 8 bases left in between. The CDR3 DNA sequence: TGTGCCTGGAGTATGAGGGGCACTGAAGCTTTCTTT. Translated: CAWSMRGTEAFF.

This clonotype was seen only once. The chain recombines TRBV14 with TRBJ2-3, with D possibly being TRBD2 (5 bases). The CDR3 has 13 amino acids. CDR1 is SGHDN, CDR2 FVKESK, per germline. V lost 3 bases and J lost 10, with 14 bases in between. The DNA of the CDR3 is TGTGCCAGCAGCCAGGCGACATCTAGCCCGCAGTATTTT. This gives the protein CASSQATSSPQYF.

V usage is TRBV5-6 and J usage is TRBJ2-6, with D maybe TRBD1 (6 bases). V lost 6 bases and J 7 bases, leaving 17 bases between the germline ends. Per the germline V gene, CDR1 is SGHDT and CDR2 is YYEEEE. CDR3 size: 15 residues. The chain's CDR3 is CASTRTDLRANVLTF. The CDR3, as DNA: TGTGCCAGCACGAGGACAGACCTTAGAGCCAACGTCCTGACTTTC.

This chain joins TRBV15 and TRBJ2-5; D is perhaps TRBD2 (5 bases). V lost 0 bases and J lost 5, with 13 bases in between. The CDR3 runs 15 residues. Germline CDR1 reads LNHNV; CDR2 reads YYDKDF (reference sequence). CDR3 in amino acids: CATSRDLLGMETQYF. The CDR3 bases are TGTGCCACCAGCAGAGACTTACTAGGAATGGAGACCCAGTACTTC.

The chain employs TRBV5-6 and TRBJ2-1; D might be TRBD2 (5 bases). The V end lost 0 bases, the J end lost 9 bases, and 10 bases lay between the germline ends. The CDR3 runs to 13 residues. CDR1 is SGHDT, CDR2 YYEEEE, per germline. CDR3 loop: CASSLEAAGEQFF. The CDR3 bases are TGTGCCAGCAGCTTGGAAGCGGCCGGTGAGCAGTTCTTC.

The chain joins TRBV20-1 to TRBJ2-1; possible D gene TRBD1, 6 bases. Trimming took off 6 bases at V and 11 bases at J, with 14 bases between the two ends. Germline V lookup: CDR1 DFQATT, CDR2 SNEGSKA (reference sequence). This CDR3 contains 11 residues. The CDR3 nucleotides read TGCAGTGCCGCACCAGGACAGAAGCAGTTCTTC. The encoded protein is CSAAPGQKQFF.

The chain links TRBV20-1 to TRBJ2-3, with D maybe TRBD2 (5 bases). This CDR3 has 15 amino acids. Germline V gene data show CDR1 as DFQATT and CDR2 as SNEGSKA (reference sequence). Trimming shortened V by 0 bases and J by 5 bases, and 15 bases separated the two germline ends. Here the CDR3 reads CSARDRRGPGDTQYF. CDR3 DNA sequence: TGCAGTGCTAGAGATAGGAGAGGGCCAGGAGATACGCAGTATTTT.

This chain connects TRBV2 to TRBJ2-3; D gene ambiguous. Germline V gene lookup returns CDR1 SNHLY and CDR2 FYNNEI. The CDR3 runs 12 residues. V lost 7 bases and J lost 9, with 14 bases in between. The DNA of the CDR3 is TGTGCCAGCATTCGTCTGTCCGTCACGCAGTATTTT. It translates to CASIRLSVTQYF.

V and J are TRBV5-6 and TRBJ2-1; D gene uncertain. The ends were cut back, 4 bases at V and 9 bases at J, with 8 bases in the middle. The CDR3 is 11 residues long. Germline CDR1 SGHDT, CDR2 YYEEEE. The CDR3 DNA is TGTGCCAGCAGCGCGTACTCTGAGCAGTTCTTC. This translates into CASSAYSEQFF.

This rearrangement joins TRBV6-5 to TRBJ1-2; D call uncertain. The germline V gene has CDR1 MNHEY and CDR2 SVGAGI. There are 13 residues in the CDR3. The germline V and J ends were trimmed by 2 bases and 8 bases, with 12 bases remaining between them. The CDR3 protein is CASSYDLQGGYTF. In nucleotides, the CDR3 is TGTGCCAGCAGTTACGACCTACAAGGGGGCTACACCTTC.

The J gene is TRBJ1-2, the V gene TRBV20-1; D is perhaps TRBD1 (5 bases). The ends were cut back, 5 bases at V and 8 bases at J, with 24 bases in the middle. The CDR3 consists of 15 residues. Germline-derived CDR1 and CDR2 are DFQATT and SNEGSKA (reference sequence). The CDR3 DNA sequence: TGCAGTGCTTTAGGGGCAGAAGGGACGAGTAGAGGCTACACCTTC. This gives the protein CSALGAEGTSRGYTF.

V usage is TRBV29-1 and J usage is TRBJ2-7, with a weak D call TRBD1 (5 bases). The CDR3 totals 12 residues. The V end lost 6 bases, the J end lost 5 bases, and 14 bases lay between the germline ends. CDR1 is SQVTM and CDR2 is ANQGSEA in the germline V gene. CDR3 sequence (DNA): TGCAGCGTCTCCAGGGTAGAGGACGAGCAGTACTTC. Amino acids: CSVSRVEDEQYF.

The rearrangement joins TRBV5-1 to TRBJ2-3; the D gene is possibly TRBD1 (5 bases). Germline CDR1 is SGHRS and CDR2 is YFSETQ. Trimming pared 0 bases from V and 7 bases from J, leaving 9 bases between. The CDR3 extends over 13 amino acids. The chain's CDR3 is CASSLEGSNTQYF. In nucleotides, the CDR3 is TGCGCCAGCAGCTTGGAGGGGTCGAATACGCAGTATTTT.

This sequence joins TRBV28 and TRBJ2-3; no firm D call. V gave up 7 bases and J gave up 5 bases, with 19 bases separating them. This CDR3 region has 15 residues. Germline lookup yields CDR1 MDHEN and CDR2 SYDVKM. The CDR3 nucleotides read TGTGCCAGCACCAAGACCATGACTGGATTAGATACGCAGTATTTT. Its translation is CASTKTMTGLDTQYF.

CDR3 in DNA: TGTGCCACCAGTGATGGGGACGATGAAGCTTTCTTT. Its protein is CATSDGDDEAFF. The chain employs TRBV24-1 and TRBJ1-1, with D perhaps TRBD1 (5 bases). CDR1 KGHDR and CDR2 SFDVKD come from the germline V gene. The length of the CDR3 is 12 residues. V lost 3 bases and J 7 bases, leaving 8 bases between the germline ends.